Below, one T cell receptor (beta chain) is given with its context. The CDR3 runs to 17 residues. Trimming cost V 5 bases and J 1 base, with 18 bases left between them. The germline CDR1 and CDR2 sequences are MNHNY and SVGAGI (reference sequence). The data stem from a study of blood T cell repertoires in COVID-19. Background on the study: Sources were T cells, B-cell-depleted T cells, or PBMCs; the material itself was cDNA or gDNA.

In the original analysis: Reference gene primers were amplified, and this amplification served to estimate nucleated cell counts. Sequencing used immunoSEQ multiplex PCR; TCRdb keeps in-frame clones, though not all of them. D and trimming come from the DNA, and the V and J calls and clone size come from that table. This sample yields 250,000 to 300,000 clones, of which roughly 90% are seen a single time; 2.2% belongs to the top ten. The chain combines TRBV6-6 with TRBJ2-1, with D possibly TRBD2 on 5 matching bases. This TCR was sampled from a woman aged 25 to 45 with COVID-19, enrolled during active disease. Sequencing input: peripheral blood. CDR3 residues: CASSPSLLASSYNEQFF. The CDR3 region has the DNA TGTGCCAGCAGTCCCTCCCTCCTAGCTTCTTCCTACAATGAGCAGTTCTTC.